This T cell receptor (beta chain) was observed in a study of identifying expanded T cells in peripheral blood. Whole-study results and caveats: Clone count variance between roughly two-week samples rose with total template count. Over approximately two and four weeks, about 15 and 19 clones changed, versus around 1.2 between replicates.

TCRdb's copy holds only in-frame clones and misses some; the assay was immunoSEQ multiplex PCR. Here the sample spans around 94,000 clones, about 85% being singletons. Healthy donors had no documented immune events, such as infections, while sampled. Germline assignment: CDR1 MNHNY and CDR2 SVGAGI (reference sequence). The CDR3 has 13 residues. V was cut by 6 bases and J by 9 bases, with 17 bases left in between. This clone was observed a single time. What it recognizes is unknown. V and J are TRBV6-6 and TRBJ1-1; D gene ambiguous. Material: blood. The TCR sequence derives from a person aged 18 to 70 in good health. The CDR3 loop reads CASSRSVPGQAFF. The CDR3 bases are TGTGCCAGCAGCCGAAGTGTACCGGGCCAAGCTTTCTTT.